This T cell receptor (beta chain) derives from a study of CXCR3-negative and CXCR3-positive naive CD8 T cells. Findings and limits, study-wide: Memory, not naive, CXCR3-negative and CXCR3-positive cells differed in TRBV-TRBJ usage. TRB CDR3 properties were used to infer TCR strength, and surface CD5 was comparable between naive subsets.

Sorts that each held 270,000 or so cells were run in triplicate for every CD8+ T cell subset. Among CD8+ T cells, naive ones were CD45RO-CCR7+CD27+CD95-. On this clonotype itself: The antigen is not known.

CDR3 length: 16 residues. CDR1 and CDR2 from the germline V gene are SGHVS and FNYEAQ. The TRB libraries of cDNA were built by UMI-labeled 5' RACE. TCRdb reanalyzed the 5' RACE reads, giving one entry per CDR3 protein sequence and no DNA. This table holds fewer than 55,000 distinct CDR3 sequences. The rearrangement uses TRBV7-6 and TRBJ2-7; TCRdb indicates TRBD2, and absent DNA this call remains unverified. Sequencing used naive CXCR3- CD8+ T cells from blood. The sample's subset: CD45RO-CCR7+CD27+CD95- naive CD8+ T cells lacking CXCR3 (TNR3-). This clonotype originated in a human donor in good health. Some clones in this sample may be carry-over from other donors' samples. The CDR3 region is CASSLEEGKGWYEQYF.